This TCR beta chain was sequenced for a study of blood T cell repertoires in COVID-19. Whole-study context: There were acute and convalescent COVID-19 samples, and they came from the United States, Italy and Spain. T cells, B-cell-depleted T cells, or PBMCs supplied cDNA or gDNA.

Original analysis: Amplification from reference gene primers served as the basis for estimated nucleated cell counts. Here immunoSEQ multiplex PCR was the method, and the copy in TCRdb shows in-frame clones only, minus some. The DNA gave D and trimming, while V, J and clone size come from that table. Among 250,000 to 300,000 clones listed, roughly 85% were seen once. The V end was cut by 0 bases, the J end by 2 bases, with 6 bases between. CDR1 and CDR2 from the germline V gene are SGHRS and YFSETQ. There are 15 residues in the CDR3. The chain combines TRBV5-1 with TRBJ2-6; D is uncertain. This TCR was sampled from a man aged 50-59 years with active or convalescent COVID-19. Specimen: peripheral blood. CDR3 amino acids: CASSLESAGANVLTF. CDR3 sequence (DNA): TGCGCCAGCAGCTTGGAGTCGGCTGGGGCCAACGTCCTGACTTTC.